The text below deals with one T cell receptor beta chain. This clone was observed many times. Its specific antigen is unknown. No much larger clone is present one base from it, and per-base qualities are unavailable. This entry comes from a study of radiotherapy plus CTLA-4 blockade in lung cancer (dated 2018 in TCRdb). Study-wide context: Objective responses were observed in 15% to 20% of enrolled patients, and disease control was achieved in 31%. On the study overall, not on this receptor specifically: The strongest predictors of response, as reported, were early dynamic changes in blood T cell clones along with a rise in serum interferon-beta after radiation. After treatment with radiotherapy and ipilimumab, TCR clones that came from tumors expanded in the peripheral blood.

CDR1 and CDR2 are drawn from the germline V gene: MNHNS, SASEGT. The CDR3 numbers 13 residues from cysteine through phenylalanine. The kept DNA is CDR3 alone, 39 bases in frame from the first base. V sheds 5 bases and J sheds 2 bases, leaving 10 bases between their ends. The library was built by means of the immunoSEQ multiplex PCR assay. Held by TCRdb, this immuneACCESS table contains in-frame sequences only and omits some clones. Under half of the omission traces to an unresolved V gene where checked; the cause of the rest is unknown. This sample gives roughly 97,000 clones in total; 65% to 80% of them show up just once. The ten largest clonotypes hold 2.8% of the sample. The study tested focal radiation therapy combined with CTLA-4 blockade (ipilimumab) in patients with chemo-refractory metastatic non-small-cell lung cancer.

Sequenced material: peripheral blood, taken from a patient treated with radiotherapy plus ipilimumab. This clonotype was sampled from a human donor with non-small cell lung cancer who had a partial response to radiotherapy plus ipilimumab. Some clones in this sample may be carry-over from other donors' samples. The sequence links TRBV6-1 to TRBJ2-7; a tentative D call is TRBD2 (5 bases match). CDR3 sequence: CASSPGDAYEQYF. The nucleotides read TGTGCCAGCAGTCCCGGGGATGCCTACGAGCAGTACTTC.